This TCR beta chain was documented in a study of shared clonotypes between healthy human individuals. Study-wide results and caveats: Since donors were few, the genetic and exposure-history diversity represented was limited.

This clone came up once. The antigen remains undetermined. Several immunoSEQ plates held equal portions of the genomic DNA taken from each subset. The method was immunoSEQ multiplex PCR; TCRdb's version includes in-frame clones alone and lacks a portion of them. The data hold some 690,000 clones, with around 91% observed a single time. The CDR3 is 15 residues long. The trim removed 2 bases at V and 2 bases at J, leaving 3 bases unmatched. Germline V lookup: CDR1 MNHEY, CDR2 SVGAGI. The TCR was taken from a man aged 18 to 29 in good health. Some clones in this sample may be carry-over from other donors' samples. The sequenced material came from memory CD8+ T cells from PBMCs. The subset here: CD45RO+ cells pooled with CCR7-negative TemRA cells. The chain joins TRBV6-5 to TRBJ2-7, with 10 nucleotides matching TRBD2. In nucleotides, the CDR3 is TGTGCCAGCAGTTACGTTACTAGCGGGACCTACGAGCAGTACTTC. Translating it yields CASSYVTSGTYEQYF.